The 17 T cell receptor beta chains presented below share a single source sample, sequenced in a study of blood T cell repertoires in COVID-19. This table comes from immunoSEQ multiplex PCR, and its TCRdb copy is limited to in-frame clones, with some not included. The sample carries roughly 170,000 clones, more than 65% recorded once. The sequencing sample was made of PBMCs or T cells enriched from blood (not recorded which). These receptor sequences come from a woman in her thirties or forties with acute COVID-19.

The chain employs TRBV11-2 and TRBJ2-5; D may be TRBD1 (6 bases). CDR1 SGHAT and CDR2 FQNNGV come from the germline V gene. The CDR3 is made up of 16 amino acids. Between the trimmed V and J ends, which lost 1 base and 0 bases, there was a span of 12 bases. CDR3 sequence reads: CASSLARTGYQETQYF. CDR3 coding DNA: TGTGCCAGCAGCTTAGCCCGAACAGGGTACCAAGAGACCCAGTACTTC.

The chain joins TRBV4-1 to TRBJ2-2; 12 bases align to TRBD2. CDR1 MGHRA and CDR2 YSYEKL come from the germline V gene. The length of the CDR3 is 14 residues. Losses at the gene ends were 4 bases for V and 9 bases for J; bases not matched to a gene: 3. The CDR3 loop is CASSLTSGRWELFF. CDR3 bases: TGCGCCAGCAGCCTAACTAGCGGGAGGTGGGAGCTGTTTTTT.

This rearrangement joins TRBV15 to TRBJ2-1; D is possibly TRBD1 (5 bases). The germline gives CDR1 LNHNV, CDR2 YYDKDF (reference sequence). With 0 bases removed from V and 7 bases from J, the gap between germline ends came to 13 bases. The CDR3 is 15 amino acids. CDR3 nucleotide sequence: TGTGCCACCAGCAGAGATTTGACAGAGTCGAATGAGCAGTTCTTC. Translation gives CATSRDLTESNEQFF. Full variable domain (outside the CDR3, taken from reference TRBV15 and TRBJ2-1): DAMVIQNPRYQVTQFGKPVTLSCSQTLNHNVMYWYQQKSSQAPKLLFHYYDKDFNNEADTPDNFQSRRPNTSFCFLDIRSPGLGDTAMYLCATSRDLTESNEQFFGPGTRLTVL.

The chain joins TRBV5-1 to TRBJ1-4; TRBD1 matches at 8 bases. The CDR3 runs 15 residues. Germline CDR1 and CDR2: SGHRS and YFSETQ. V shed 4 bases and J 4 bases; nucleotides not matched to a gene: 6. CDR3 nucleotides: TGCGCCAGCAGCATTACAGGGGGACGTAATGAAAAACTGTTTTTT. Residues: CASSITGGRNEKLFF.

The CDR3 spells CASSQRLAGTGSRDTQYF. The CDR3 bases are TGTGCCAGCAGCCAGCGTCTTGCCGGGACAGGGAGTAGAGATACGCAGTATTTT. The rearrangement joins TRBV4-2 to TRBJ2-3; TRBD1 agrees at 9 bases. Germline V CDR1 and CDR2: LGHNA, YNFKEQ. Losses at the gene ends were 3 bases for V and 5 bases for J; bases not matched to a gene: 15. There are 18 residues in the CDR3.

This sequence joins TRBV18 and TRBJ2-5; tentative D call: TRBD2 (6 bases). Germline V lookup: CDR1 KGHSH, CDR2 LQKENI. The CDR3 is 13 residues long. V lost 6 bases to trimming and J lost 4 bases, with 12 bases between them. The CDR3 DNA follows: TGTGCCAGCTCCCTTGCGGGACCAGAGACCCAGTACTTC. Translating it yields CASSLAGPETQYF.

The V call is TRBV27, the J call TRBJ2-7; D possibly corresponds to TRBD1 (5 bases). The CDR3 is made up of 14 amino acids. Germline V gene data show CDR1 as MNHEY and CDR2 as SMNVEV (reference sequence). V lost 0 bases, J lost 6 bases, and 12 bases lay in between. CDR3 DNA sequence: TGTGCCAGCAGTTTATCGGCAGGGTTGAGCGAGCAGTACGTC. Translation gives CASSLSAGLSEQYV.

The CDR3 here is CASSLGRSQPQHF. CDR3 nucleotide sequence: TGTGCCAGCAGCTTGGGAAGGAGTCAGCCCCAGCATTTT. The rearrangement links TRBV5-6 to TRBJ1-5; no firm D call. The CDR3 is made up of 13 amino acids. Trimming removed 0 bases from V and 6 bases from J, with 7 bases in between. From germline, CDR1 is SGHDT and CDR2 YYEEEE.

The chain uses TRBV19 and TRBJ2-1; 10 bases are a match to TRBD2. After removal of 6 bases from V and 4 bases from J, the junction contained 9 bases not matched to a gene. This CDR3 has 16 residues. The germline V gene encodes CDR1 LNHDA and CDR2 SQIVND (reference sequence). The CDR3, as DNA: TGTGCCAGTAGCCCAAAACTAGCGGGGCTATACAATGAGCAGTTCTTC. It encodes CASSPKLAGLYNEQFF.

CDR3 nucleotides: TGTGCCACCAGCAGAGGGACATTCAATGAGCAGTTCTTC. Amino acids: CATSRGTFNEQFF. The V call is TRBV15, the J call TRBJ2-1, with D perhaps TRBD1 (5 bases). The V and J ends lost 1 base and 6 bases respectively, with 7 bases between them. Germline lookup yields CDR1 LNHNV and CDR2 YYDKDF (reference sequence). CDR3 length equals 13 residues.

The chain uses TRBV19 and TRBJ1-4; the D gene is possibly TRBD1 (5 bases). This CDR3 contains 16 residues. Trimming took off 5 bases at V and 5 bases at J, with 18 bases between the two ends. Germline lookup yields CDR1 LNHDA and CDR2 SQIVND (reference sequence). CDR3 nucleotides: TGTGCCAGTAGTGCGGCGCCAGGGCGGACCAATGAAAAACTGTTTTTT. Translated: CASSAAPGRTNEKLFF.

The V and J genes are TRBV19 and TRBJ1-1, with D possibly TRBD1 on 6 matching bases. Germline assignment: CDR1 LNHDA and CDR2 SQIVND (reference sequence). The CDR3 is made up of 16 amino acids. V gave up 5 bases and J gave up 2 bases, with 18 bases separating them. CDR3 nucleotides: TGTGCCAGTAGTGACCTGGGGGGGCCGGTCAACACTGAAGCTTTCTTT. This encodes CASSDLGGPVNTEAFF. The full variable domain, with the rest looked up from reference TRBV19 and TRBJ1-1, is DGGITQSPKYLFRKEGQNVTLSCEQNLNHDAMYWYRQDPGQGLRLIYYSQIVNDFQKGDIAEGYSVSREKKESFPLTVTSAQKNPTAFYLCASSDLGGPVNTEAFFGQGTRLTVV.

The chain joins TRBV7-3 to TRBJ2-5, with TRBD1 identical over 7 bases. This CDR3 has 15 residues. Germline CDR1 SGHTA, CDR2 FQGTGA. V shed 4 bases and J 5 bases; nucleotides not matched to a gene: 10. The CDR3 loop is CASSSQTGSGETQYF. The CDR3 DNA sequence: TGTGCCAGCAGCTCGCAGACAGGGTCGGGTGAGACCCAGTACTTC.

V usage is TRBV9 and J usage is TRBJ2-2, with TRBD2 matching 7 bases. This CDR3 has 15 amino acids. Trimming took 4 bases from V and 8 from J; bases not matched to a gene: 11. From germline, CDR1 is SGDLS and CDR2 YYNGEE. The CDR3 coding sequence is TGTGCCAGCAGCCCTCCTCGCGGGGGTACTGGGGAGCTGTTTTTT. Translated: CASSPPRGGTGELFF. The complete variable domain, with remaining parts taken from reference TRBV9 and TRBJ2-2, reads DSGVTQTPKHLITATGQRVTLRCSPRSGDLSVYWYQQSLDQGLQFLIQYYNGEERAKGNILERFSAQQFPDLHSELNLSSLELGDSALYFCASSPPRGGTGELFFGEGSRLTVL.

This clone was counted a few times. The chain combines TRBV30 with TRBJ2-7, with 10 bases matching TRBD1. The CDR3 is 14 amino acids. In germline, CDR1 is GTSNPN, CDR2 SVGIG (reference sequence). Trimming removed 2 bases from V and 7 bases from J; junction bases left unmatched: 8. CDR3 nucleotides: TGTGCCTGGAGTAAATGGGACAGGGGCCTAGAGCAGTACTTC. Encoded protein: CAWSKWDRGLEQYF. Complete variable domain (other parts from reference TRBV30 and TRBJ2-7): SQTIHQWPATLVQPVGSPLSLECTVEGTSNPNLYWYRQAAGRGLQLLFYSVGIGQISSEVPQNLSASRPQDRQFILSSKKLLLSDSGFYLCAWSKWDRGLEQYFGPGTRLTVT.

CDR3 in DNA: TGTGCCACCAGCAGAACTGACATCTTGAACACTGAAGCTTTCTTT. Protein: CATSRTDILNTEAFF. This chain links TRBV15 with TRBJ1-1; D gene ambiguous. CDR1 and CDR2 (germline): LNHNV, YYDKDF (reference sequence). V was shortened by 2 bases and J by 0 bases, with 10 bases between the two germline ends. The CDR3 spans 15 residues.

This chain connects TRBV6-5 to TRBJ1-1; TRBD1 aligns across 9 bases. Germline loops: CDR1 MNHEY, CDR2 SVGAGI. There are 15 residues in the CDR3. The ends lost 5 bases at V and 5 bases at J; junction bases unmatched: 9. CDR3 bases: TGTGCCAGCAGTCAATCACAGGGGGCTTGGACTGAAGCTTTCTTT. This encodes CASSQSQGAWTEAFF.